This T cell receptor beta chain came from a study of shared clonotypes between healthy human individuals. General study findings and limits: Naive subsets generally had larger estimated richness than memory subsets. Non-shared clonotypes displayed generation probabilities falling below those of clonotypes present in all four donors.

This CDR3 has 13 amino acids. The germline gives CDR1 LNHDA, CDR2 SQIVND (reference sequence). Trimming took 7 bases from V and 4 from J, leaving 13 bases between them. TCRdb keeps only in-frame clones here, not all; method: immunoSEQ multiplex PCR. Of 1.4 million to 1.5 million clones in the sample, about 96% were seen once. In the case of this clone: The antigen remains unidentified.

The material sequenced was naive CD4+ T cells sorted from blood. Regarding subset: CD45RA+ positively selected. The chain combines TRBV19 with TRBJ1-2; D gene uncertain. This clonotype was obtained from a man under 40 in good health. CDR3 DNA sequence: TGTGCCAGTAAAAGAGGGATCGGCTATGGCTACACCTTC. It codes for CASKRGIGYGYTF.